This T cell receptor (beta chain) is drawn from a study of control samples from healthy donors and cancer patients. Sequencing used immunoSEQ multiplex PCR; TCRdb keeps in-frame clones, though not all of them. The sample has 84,000 or so clones, roughly 91% seen once. Germline lookup yields CDR1 SGHTA and CDR2 FQGNSA. Deletions cut 6 bases from V and 3 bases from J, with 11 bases between. The CDR3 has 13 residues. Sequences were obtained from blood. This sequence joins TRBV7-2 and TRBJ1-2, with D possibly being TRBD1 (6 bases). This sequence originates from a man in his forties or fifties in good health. CDR3 in amino acids: CASRSGGHYGYTF. CDR3 in DNA: TGTGCCAGCAGATCCGGGGGCCACTATGGCTACACCTTC.